This is a list of T cell receptor beta chains from one sample in a study of T cell repertoires in cytomegalovirus infection. TCRdb called the reads again in MiXCR, with one record for every CDR3 protein. The sample consists of roughly 920,000 distinct CDR3 sequences, roughly a third of them appearing once. Their antigen targets remain unknown. Specimen: cultured CD8+ T cells from PBMCs, collected from culture after CMV antigen stimulation. All receptors come from a human donor in good health (CMV status not recorded). Some clones in this sample may be carry-over from other donors' samples. Each CDR3 is given with its conserved first and last residue. Each record gives: J gene, D gene, V gene, clone size, CDR3 DNA, CDR3 protein. A D gene is named only where the DNA matches it firmly. A row's size may be missing; if present it is once, few, many or a size class.

TRBJ2-4,TRBD1,TRBV9,.,TGTGCCAGCAGCGGGGGACAGGGGCCAAACATTCAGTACTTC,CASSGGQGPNIQYF
TRBJ2-1,TRBD1,TRBV4-3,.,TGCGCCAGCAGCCAAGGGACAGGGGGTATTTACAATGAGCAGTTCTTC,CASSQGTGGIYNEQFF
TRBJ1-5,.,TRBV4-1,.,TGCGCCAGCAGCCAGATAGTCCGAACGCAGCCCCAGCATTTT,CASSQIVRTQPQHF
TRBJ1-2,.,TRBV13,many,TGTGCCAGCAGCCCGCAGCGAAGGTATGGCTACACCTTC,CASSPQRRYGYTF
TRBJ1-6,TRBD1,TRBV27,.,TGTGCCAGCAGTGCCCGGACAGGGGGCTTATCACCCCTCCACTTT,CASSARTGGLSPLHF
TRBJ2-2,.,TRBV6-1,many,TGTGCCAGCAGCGTCCGATTGCTTACCGGGGAGCTGTTTTTT,CASSVRLLTGELFF
TRBJ1-2,.,TRBV7-9,.,TGTGCCAGCAGCTTAGAAGGGGGATATAGCTATGGCTACACCTTC,CASSLEGGYSYGYTF
TRBJ1-2,TRBD1,TRBV6-2/TRBV6-3,.,TGTGCCAGCAGTTACGGCGGGACAGGCGAATACACCTTC,CASSYGGTGEYTF
TRBJ2-5,.,TRBV6-2/TRBV6-3,once,TGTGCCAGCAGTTACTCCGGGGGCCTCGGCACCCAGTACTTC,CASSYSGGLGTQYF
TRBJ1-4,.,TRBV7-6,few,TGTGCCAGCAGCGCCCTAGAACCACTAGCAACTAATGAAAAACTGTTTTTT,CASSALEPLATNEKLFF
TRBJ1-3,.,TRBV27,.,TGTGCCAGCAGTACCCTCGACGCAATCCTCTCTGGAAACACCATATATTTT,CASSTLDAILSGNTIYF
TRBJ1-3,.,TRBV28,once,TGTGCCAGCAGTTTATGGACCTCTGGAAACACCATATATTTT,CASSLWTSGNTIYF
TRBJ2-7,.,TRBV6-5,.,TGTGCCAGCAGTTACGCAGGGATGGGCGAGCAGTACTTC,CASSYAGMGEQYF
TRBJ2-4,.,TRBV4-2,many,TGTGCCAGCAGCCAAGAGGGCGGGGCCAAAAACATTCAGTACTTC,CASSQEGGAKNIQYF
TRBJ1-6,.,TRBV19,.,TGTGCCAGTAGTACGCCGATGAATTCACCCCTCCACTTT,CASSTPMNSPLHF
TRBJ2-1,TRBD1,TRBV18,.,TGTGCCAGCTCACCCCGGGACAGGGTAACACTATCCTACAATGAGCAGTTCTTC,CASSPRDRVTLSYNEQFF
TRBJ1-5,.,TRBV7-9,many,TGTGCCAGCAGCTTTCCGGCCAGCAATCAGCCCCAGCATTTT,CASSFPASNQPQHF
TRBJ2-5,.,TRBV6-5,many,TGTGCCAGCAGTTACTCATCTGTCGGCGGTGAGACCCAGTACTTC,CASSYSSVGGETQYF
TRBJ1-5,.,TRBV12-3/TRBV12-4,many,TGTGCCAGCAGTTGGACCGGGACGGGGCAGCCCCAGCATTTT,CASSWTGTGQPQHF
TRBJ1-1,.,TRBV19,.,TGTGCCAGTAGTATATCCCCTTTGATTTTAGGGCCGAACACTGAAGCTTTCTTT,CASSISPLILGPNTEAFF
TRBJ2-1,.,TRBV7-4,few,TGTGCCAGCAGCTTAGTAGGGGTGGGGAATGAGCAGTTCTTC,CASSLVGVGNEQFF
TRBJ2-1,TRBD1,TRBV29-1,.,TGCAGCGTTGGACAGGGGGCGAGGGAGCAGTTCTTC,CSVGQGAREQFF
TRBJ1-4,TRBD1,TRBV28,.,TGTGCCAGCAGGCGACAAACAGGGGTTAATGAAAAACTGTTTTTT,CASRRQTGVNEKLFF
TRBJ2-1,.,TRBV5-6,few,TGTGCCAGCAGCTTCGGGCCCAGAAGCTCCTACAATGAGCAGTTCTTC,CASSFGPRSSYNEQFF